This TCR beta chain was observed in a study of cytomegalovirus exposure and HLA in healthy donors. Germline lookup yields CDR1 LNHDA and CDR2 SQIVND (reference sequence). This CDR3 contains 13 residues. Trimming took 5 bases from V and 4 from J; bases not matched to a gene: 5. PCR primers comprised 60 Vbeta and 13 Jbeta primers. Generated by immunoSEQ multiplex PCR, the TCRdb table keeps only in-frame clones and is missing some. The sample includes tens of thousands of clones, 84% of them seen just once. This receptor was taken from a woman aged 18 to 35 in good health and CMV-seronegative. The sequenced sample was PBMCs. J is TRBJ2-7 and V is TRBV19, with 7 positions matching TRBD2. The CDR3 coding sequence is TGTGCCAGTAGTTGGACTAGTCAATACGAGCAGTACTTC. This codes for CASSWTSQYEQYF.